These 26 T cell receptor beta chains originate from one sample sequenced in a study of shared clonotypes between healthy human individuals. The protocol was immunoSEQ multiplex PCR, while the TCRdb copy is restricted to in-frame clones and leaves out a portion. This table holds millions of clones, approximately 94% found once. Terminally differentiated effector memory CD45RA+ cells were excluded from the naive CD8 cells, which were CD45RO-negative and positively selected for CCR7. The sequencing sample was made of naive CD8+ T cells sorted from blood. Source of these receptors: a man younger than 30 in good health.

This chain uses TRBV6-1 with TRBJ1-6; D may be TRBD1 (5 bases). The CDR3 is made up of 17 amino acids. V was pared by 2 bases and J by 9 bases, with 20 bases between. CDR1 MNHNS and CDR2 SASEGT come from the germline V gene. Here the CDR3 reads CASSERGFGGDGSPLHF. CDR3 DNA sequence: TGTGCCAGCAGTGAACGGGGTTTTGGAGGGGACGGTTCACCCCTCCACTTT.

This chain links TRBV10-3 with TRBJ2-2, with D perhaps TRBD1 (6 bases). Germline CDR1 is ENHRY and CDR2 is SYGVKD. The V end was cut by 3 bases, the J end by 5 bases, with 16 bases between. The CDR3 spans 16 residues. CDR3 residues: CAISDLQLQGTGELFF. The CDR3 DNA sequence: TGTGCCATCAGTGACCTACAGCTTCAGGGGACCGGGGAGCTGTTTTTT.

This chain links TRBV11-2 with TRBJ1-1; 7 bases fit TRBD1. Germline-derived CDR1 and CDR2 are SGHAT and FQNNGV. V gave up 5 bases and J gave up 4 bases; unmatched junction bases: 10. The CDR3 has 15 amino acids. CDR3 region: CASSPWDRGGTEAFF. DNA of the CDR3: TGTGCCAGCAGCCCGTGGGACAGAGGAGGCACTGAAGCTTTCTTT.

The chain joins TRBV6-1 to TRBJ2-5, with 7 bases fitting TRBD1. Germline CDR1 and CDR2: MNHNS and SASEGT. The CDR3 sequence is 13 residues long. V trimming: 6 bases; J trimming: 5 bases; junction bases outside the gene matches: 6. The CDR3 is CASRTLGGETQYF. DNA for the CDR3: TGTGCCAGCAGGACTTTAGGGGGCGAGACCCAGTACTTC.

As concerns this clone: Different DNA sequences within this sample yield the same CDR3. The chain has TRBV19 and TRBJ1-1; D possibly corresponds to TRBD1 (5 bases). Looked up from germline, CDR1 is LNHDA and CDR2 is SQIVND (reference sequence). V shed 1 base and J shed 5 bases, with 5 bases lying between them. This CDR3 is built from 12 residues. CDR3 in DNA: TGTGCCAGTAGTATAGCAGGGACTGAAGCTTTCTTT. Translation: CASSIAGTEAFF. Full variable domain (missing parts from reference TRBV19 and TRBJ1-1): DGGITQSPKYLFRKEGQNVTLSCEQNLNHDAMYWYRQDPGQGLRLIYYSQIVNDFQKGDIAEGYSVSREKKESFPLTVTSAQKNPTAFYLCASSIAGTEAFFGQGTRLTVV.

The chain carries TRBV10-1 and TRBJ2-7; the match to TRBD1 covers 10 bases. Germline V CDR1 and CDR2: WNHNN, SYGVQD (reference sequence). Trimming removed 3 bases from V and 3 bases from J; junction bases left unmatched: 5. CDR3 size: 15 residues. The CDR3 nucleotides are TGCGCCAGCAGTGACGTCCGGGACAGGGGCTACGAGCAGTACTTC. Translated: CASSDVRDRGYEQYF.

The chain employs TRBV28 and TRBJ2-5; D may be TRBD2 (6 bases). Germline V gives CDR1 MDHEN, CDR2 SYDVKM. CDR3 length: 16 amino acids. The V gene lost 2 bases and the J gene lost 0 bases, with 13 bases spanning the gap. The CDR3 is CASSLGIGEDQETQYF. The CDR3 coding sequence is TGTGCCAGCAGTTTAGGTATAGGGGAGGACCAAGAGACCCAGTACTTC.

The chain recombines TRBV4-1 with TRBJ1-4; D ambiguous. Germline loops: CDR1 MGHRA, CDR2 YSYEKL. CDR3 size: 16 residues. Trimming shortened V by 1 base and J by 0 bases, and 9 bases separated the two germline ends. In nucleotides, the CDR3 is TGCGCCAGCAGCCAAGTCAACGGGCCAACTAATGAAAAACTGTTTTTT. Amino acid sequence: CASSQVNGPTNEKLFF.

The genes are TRBV5-6 and TRBJ1-3; D gene ambiguous. The CDR3 is made up of 16 amino acids. Between the trimmed V and J ends, which lost 0 bases and 0 bases, there was a span of 10 bases. Looked up from germline, CDR1 is SGHDT and CDR2 is YYEEEE. Written as DNA, the CDR3 is TGTGCCAGCAGCTTGGCTGGCGACTTCTCTGGAAACACCATATATTTT. This sequence encodes CASSLAGDFSGNTIYF.

This clone occurred once. This chain links TRBV19 with TRBJ1-1; 8 positions match TRBD1. The V gene end was trimmed by 5 bases and the J gene end by 5 bases; junction bases not matched to a gene: 4. The CDR3 length is 13 residues. Per germline, CDR1 LNHDA and CDR2 SQIVND (reference sequence). The CDR3 DNA sequence: TGTGCCAGTAGTCTCCAGGGGGCGACTGAAGCTTTCTTT. It is translated as CASSLQGATEAFF.

The CDR3, as DNA: TGTGCCATCAGAGACCCACCCGAAGAGACCCAGTACTTC. Translating gives CAIRDPPEETQYF. J is TRBJ2-5 and V is TRBV10-3, with D unresolved. CDR3 length equals 13 residues. The V gene lost 6 bases and the J gene lost 3 bases, with 11 bases spanning the gap. The germline V gene has CDR1 ENHRY and CDR2 SYGVKD.

The chain employs TRBV5-1 and TRBJ1-2, with 11 positions matching TRBD1. Per the germline V gene, CDR1 is SGHRS and CDR2 is YFSETQ. The CDR3 totals 16 residues. Germline trimming cut 0 bases from V and 3 bases from J; bases unmatched to any gene: 4. The CDR3 reads CASSLVPGQGDYGYTF. As DNA, the CDR3 is TGCGCCAGCAGCTTGGTCCCGGGACAGGGGGACTATGGCTACACCTTC.

The rearrangement uses TRBV28 and TRBJ2-6; perhaps TRBD2 as D (6 bases). Between the trimmed V and J ends, which lost 5 bases and 3 bases, there was a span of 14 bases. CDR1 is MDHEN, CDR2 SYDVKM, per germline. The CDR3 length is 16 residues. This chain's CDR3 is CASSPRRGGGANVLTF. In nucleotides, the CDR3 is TGTGCCAGCAGTCCCCGGAGGGGCGGTGGGGCCAACGTCCTGACTTTC.

This chain connects TRBV5-6 to TRBJ2-5, with a tentative D call TRBD2 (5 bases). CDR3 length: 14 amino acids. Germline assignment: CDR1 SGHDT and CDR2 YYEEEE. Trimming cost V 3 bases and J 3 bases, with 12 bases left between them. DNA of the CDR3: TGTGCCAGCAGCTCTACCTGGGAGAAAGAGACCCAGTACTTC. Its translation: CASSSTWEKETQYF.

The chain uses TRBV4-1 and TRBJ2-7; unclear D gene. V lost 3 bases to trimming and J lost 1 base, with 10 bases between them. This CDR3 contains 14 residues. The V gene's germline CDR1 is MGHRA and CDR2 YSYEKL. The CDR3 DNA sequence: TGCGCCAGCAGCCAGCTTGCGGTTTCCTACGAGCAGTACTTC. As protein: CASSQLAVSYEQYF.

The chain's CDR3 is CASRVRDRGYYEQYF. Written as DNA, the CDR3 is TGTGCCAGCAGGGTCCGGGACAGGGGGTACTACGAGCAGTACTTC. The rearrangement joins TRBV27 to TRBJ2-7; 11 bases are a match to TRBD1. V was pared by 6 bases and J by 3 bases, with 7 bases of the junction left unmatched. The CDR3 runs 15 residues. Germline loops: CDR1 MNHEY, CDR2 SMNVEV (reference sequence).

V is TRBV27 and J is TRBJ2-3; D is ambiguous. Trimming removed 3 bases at V and 6 bases at J, with 10 bases between. This CDR3 spans 13 amino acids. Germline CDR1 is MNHEY and CDR2 is SMNVEV (reference sequence). The CDR3 region has the DNA TGTGCCAGCAGTTTGATATGGTGGGATACGCAGTATTTT. Protein sequence: CASSLIWWDTQYF.

V usage is TRBV7-8 and J usage is TRBJ1-2; D is possibly TRBD1 (6 bases). The germline gives CDR1 SGHVS, CDR2 FQNEAQ. V shed 1 base and J shed 7 bases, with 16 bases lying between them. CDR3 length: 15 amino acids. CDR3 in amino acids: CASSLGGQSEGGYTF. The CDR3 DNA follows: TGTGCCAGCAGCTTAGGGGGACAATCGGAGGGTGGCTACACCTTC. The full variable domain, rest sourced from reference TRBV7-8 and TRBJ1-2, is GAGVSQSPRYKVAKRGQDVALRCDPISGHVSLFWYQQALGQGPEFLTYFQNEAQLDKSGLPSDRFFAERPEGSVSTLKIQRTQQEDSAVYLCASSLGGQSEGGYTFGSGTRLTVV.

The chain has TRBV5-1 and TRBJ1-1; unclear D gene. V gave up 4 bases and J gave up 3 bases, with 16 bases separating them. The germline V gene encodes CDR1 SGHRS and CDR2 YFSETQ. CDR3 length: 15 amino acids. The CDR3 sequence: CASSPYSGVDTEAFF. The CDR3 DNA follows: TGCGCCAGCAGCCCCTACTCCGGGGTGGACACTGAAGCTTTCTTT.

The chain combines TRBV7-9 with TRBJ2-1, with 9 nucleotides matching TRBD2. Per the germline V gene, CDR1 is SEHNR and CDR2 is FQNEAQ (reference sequence). CDR3 length: 15 residues. V lost 3 bases to trimming and J lost 8 bases; unmatched junction nucleotides: 8. The CDR3 nucleotides read TGTGCCAGCAGCTTGACCGGGACTAGCTTTGATGAGCAGTTCTTC. This sequence encodes CASSLTGTSFDEQFF. Filled out from reference TRBV7-9 and TRBJ2-1, the complete variable domain reads DTGVSQNPRHKITKRGQNVTFRCDPISEHNRLYWYRQTLGQGPEFLTYFQNEAQLEKSRLLSDRFSAERPKGSFSTLEIQRTEQGDSAMYLCASSLTGTSFDEQFFGPGTRLTVL.

In nucleotides, the CDR3 is TGTGCCAGCCGGGCTAGCGGGACCGAGCAGTACTTC. Residues: CASRASGTEQYF. The genes are TRBV7-9 and TRBJ2-7; 9 nucleotides line up with TRBD2. CDR1 and CDR2 from the germline V gene are SEHNR and FQNEAQ (reference sequence). The V segment lost 8 bases and the J segment 6 bases; nucleotides outside the gene matches: 5. This CDR3 is 12 amino acids long.

The chain carries TRBV10-3 and TRBJ2-5, with 9 positions matching TRBD2. Looked up from germline, CDR1 is ENHRY and CDR2 is SYGVKD. The V segment lost 10 bases and the J segment 5 bases; nucleotides outside the gene matches: 17. The CDR3 totals 16 residues. As DNA, the CDR3 is TGTGCCACCCGAGGGGTAGCGGGAGCAATAGGCGAGACCCAGTACTTC. It yields the protein CATRGVAGAIGETQYF.

This chain uses TRBV21-1 with TRBJ1-5; the D call of TRBD1 is as the table states it, not checked on the DNA. TRBV21-1 is assigned pseudogene status. This CDR3 is 16 amino acids long. This chain's CDR3 is CASSITGNPSNQPQHF. CDR3 nucleotide sequence: TGTGCCAGCAGCATAACAGGGAACCCCAGCAATCAGCCCCAGCATTTT.

The genes are TRBV5-1 and TRBJ1-1; perhaps TRBD1 as D (5 bases). The V end lost 0 bases, the J end lost 1 base, and 13 bases lay between the germline ends. Per germline, CDR1 SGHRS and CDR2 YFSETQ. The CDR3 contains 16 residues. CDR3 in DNA: TGCGCCAGCAGCTTGGAACCAGGACAACCGAACACTGAAGCTTTCTTT. It yields the protein CASSLEPGQPNTEAFF.

The rearrangement joins TRBV7-3 to TRBJ1-2; D unclear. The ends were cut back, 5 bases at V and 8 bases at J, with 15 bases in the middle. This CDR3 spans 13 amino acids. Germline V lookup: CDR1 SGHTA, CDR2 FQGTGA. CDR3 sequence reads: CASSGGSLEGYTF. The CDR3 DNA sequence: TGTGCCAGCAGCGGAGGTTCCCTCGAGGGCTACACCTTC. The full variable domain, with the rest looked up from reference TRBV7-3 and TRBJ1-2, is GAGVSQTPSNKVTEKGKYVELRCDPISGHTALYWYRQSLGQGPEFLIYFQGTGAADDSGLPNDRFFAVRPEGSVSTLKIQRTERGDSAVYLCASSGGSLEGYTFGSGTRLTVV.

V gene TRBV6-1 combines with J gene TRBJ1-1; no clear D. V was clipped by 6 bases and J by 8 bases, with 13 bases between them. There are 12 residues in the CDR3. The germline V gene encodes CDR1 MNHNS and CDR2 SASEGT. The DNA for the CDR3 is TGTGCCAGCAGCACCAAGGCGGGGGAAGCTTTCTTT. Translation gives CASSTKAGEAFF.